Listed here are 13 T cell receptor beta chains from one sample, sequenced in a study of blood T cell repertoires in COVID-19. Using immunoSEQ multiplex PCR, the repertoire was profiled, and TCRdb retains in-frame clones only, with some absent. The sample lists 150,000 to 200,000 clones, around 82% occurring once. The specimen sequenced was PBMCs or T cells enriched from blood (not recorded which). The origin of the receptors is a woman aged 50 to 60 with acute COVID-19.

The genes are TRBV5-1 and TRBJ2-3, with TRBD2 matching over 9 bases. J was trimmed by 4 bases and V by 0 bases; bases with no gene match: 6. The V gene's germline CDR1 is SGHRS and CDR2 YFSETQ. The CDR3 runs 16 residues. The DNA of the CDR3 is TGCGCCAGCAGCTTGGGCGGGGGGGCCTCTCCAGATACGCAGTATTTT. Amino acid sequence: CASSLGGGASPDTQYF.

V usage is TRBV6-6 and J usage is TRBJ2-2, with D possibly matching TRBD1 (5 bases). Germline CDR1 reads MNHNY; CDR2 reads SVGAGI (reference sequence). Trimming removed 11 bases from V and 1 base from J, with 17 bases in between. CDR3 size: 15 residues. The CDR3 sequence: CAGSSPGQNTGELFF. As DNA, the CDR3 is TGTGCCGGCTCCTCTCCAGGGCAGAACACCGGGGAGCTGTTTTTT.

The rearrangement uses TRBV3-1 (or the pseudogene TRBV3-2) and TRBJ2-2; possible D gene TRBD2, 6 bases. The CDR3 length is 13 residues. V lost 3 bases and J lost 8, with 10 bases in between. CDR1 and CDR2 from the germline V gene are LGHDT and YNNKEL (reference sequence). CDR3 loop: CASSQGLPGELFF. CDR3 coding DNA: TGTGCCAGCAGCCAGGGACTTCCTGGGGAGCTGTTTTTT.

The chain employs TRBV6-1 and TRBJ1-2, with a tentative D call TRBD1 (5 bases). The CDR3 sequence is 16 residues long. Germline CDR1 MNHNS, CDR2 SASEGT. The V end was cut by 3 bases, the J end by 3 bases, with 17 bases between. DNA for the CDR3: TGTGCCAGCAGTGACCTCAGGGTCGGTGGTGACTATGGCTACACCTTC. This translates into CASSDLRVGGDYGYTF.

For the CDR3, the DNA is TGTGCCAGCAGCAGTGCAGATCATCAGCCCCAGCATTTT. Encoded protein: CASSSADHQPQHF. The chain carries TRBV9 and TRBJ1-5; D gene uncertain. The CDR3 extends over 13 amino acids. Trimming took off 4 bases at V and 5 bases at J, with 10 bases between the two ends. Germline-derived CDR1 and CDR2 are SGDLS and YYNGEE.

The genes are TRBV6-5 and TRBJ1-1; D is possibly TRBD1 (5 bases). The CDR3 runs to 12 residues. Germline CDR1 and CDR2: MNHEY and SVGAGI. Trimming took off 2 bases at V and 8 bases at J, with 9 bases between the two ends. The CDR3 spells CASSYLAGEAFF. As DNA, the CDR3 is TGTGCCAGCAGTTACCTTGCAGGGGAAGCTTTCTTT.

The gene calls are TRBV5-1 and TRBJ2-7; D perhaps matches TRBD2 (6 bases). CDR1 is SGHRS, CDR2 YFSETQ, per germline. This CDR3 comprises 16 residues. V was trimmed by 0 bases and J by 2 bases, leaving 15 bases between them. As DNA, the CDR3 is TGCGCCAGCAGCTTGGCCTCGGGGGTCCCTACCTACGAGCAGTACGTC. Encoded protein: CASSLASGVPTYEQYV.

The rearrangement uses TRBV28 and TRBJ1-5; D not certain. Germline V gene sequence: CDR1 MDHEN, CDR2 SYDVKM. The germline V and J ends were trimmed by 6 bases and 2 bases, with 14 bases remaining between them. The CDR3 has 15 residues. CDR3: CASSVVSGGNQPQHF. CDR3 in DNA: TGTGCCAGCAGCGTCGTTTCGGGAGGCAATCAGCCCCAGCATTTT.

V gene TRBV5-6 combines with J gene TRBJ1-5; no clear D gene. The V end was cut by 0 bases, the J end by 0 bases, with 13 bases between. The CDR3 is made up of 17 amino acids. Germline V lookup: CDR1 SGHDT, CDR2 YYEEEE. CDR3 loop: CASSLAGQPYSNQPQHF. CDR3 sequence (DNA): TGTGCCAGCAGCTTGGCTGGGCAGCCTTATAGCAATCAGCCCCAGCATTTT. Full variable domain (missing parts from reference TRBV5-6 and TRBJ1-5): DAGVTQSPTHLIKTRGQQVTLRCSPKSGHDTVSWYQQALGQGPQFIFQYYEEEERQRGNFPDRFSGHQFPNYSSELNVNALLLGDSALYLCASSLAGQPYSNQPQHFGDGTRLSIL.

This chain links TRBV9 with TRBJ2-5; tentatively, D is TRBD2 (6 bases). V lost 2 bases and J lost 0, with 14 bases in between. Germline CDR1 is SGDLS and CDR2 is YYNGEE. The CDR3 sequence is 16 residues long. The CDR3, as DNA: TGTGCCAGCAGCGTGGGTGCGGGGCGGTACCAAGAGACCCAGTACTTC. Amino acid sequence: CASSVGAGRYQETQYF.

The CDR3 DNA reads TGTGCCAGCTCACCACGACAGGAAAGGAGCAATCAGCCCCAGCATTTT. Translating it yields CASSPRQERSNQPQHF. The chain is built from TRBV18 and TRBJ1-5; possibly TRBD1 for D (6 bases). Germline CDR1 and CDR2: KGHSH and LQKENI. The CDR3 consists of 16 residues. V was cut by 1 base and J by 1 base, with 11 bases left in between.

The chain combines TRBV11-2 with TRBJ1-5; D might be TRBD1 (5 bases). This CDR3 region has 16 residues. Trimming shortened V by 1 base and J by 4 bases, and 14 bases separated the two germline ends. The germline gives CDR1 SGHAT, CDR2 FQNNGV. CDR3 DNA sequence: TGTGCCAGCAGCTTAGTTAGGACACCGGCAAATCAGCCCCAGCATTTT. This encodes CASSLVRTPANQPQHF.

The chain couples TRBV7-8 to TRBJ1-5; D is perhaps TRBD1 (6 bases). Trimming took 5 bases from V and 0 from J, leaving 14 bases between them. Germline values: CDR1 SGHVS, CDR2 FQNEAQ. This CDR3 comprises 16 residues. The CDR3 coding sequence is TGTGCCAGCAGCAGGACAGCCGCTTATAGCAATCAGCCCCAGCATTTT. This sequence encodes CASSRTAAYSNQPQHF.